The 30 T cell receptor beta chains listed next were all sequenced from one sample in a study of lymphopenia after photon versus proton radiotherapy. The protocol was immunoSEQ multiplex PCR, while the TCRdb copy is restricted to in-frame clones and leaves out a portion. The repertoire holds roughly 57,000 clones, approximately 82% seen once, with less than 35% in the top ten. The sequencing here drew on peripheral blood, taken from a patient treated with photon-based radiotherapy. These receptors all come from a man in his fifties or sixties with gastric cancer.

This clone was detected a few times. This rearrangement joins TRBV27 to TRBJ2-1; TRBD1 agrees at 8 bases. From germline, CDR1 is MNHEY and CDR2 SMNVEV (reference sequence). The V and J ends lost 6 bases and 7 bases, in that order; junction bases with no gene match: 14. The CDR3 length is 16 residues. The CDR3: CASRRQGTTTRNEQFF. For the CDR3, the DNA is TGTGCCAGCAGAAGACAGGGGACAACTACTCGGAATGAGCAGTTCTTC.

This clone appeared a few times. V and J are TRBV10-1 and TRBJ2-7; maybe TRBD2 (5 bases). Germline lookup yields CDR1 WNHNN and CDR2 SYGVQD (reference sequence). Trimming cost V 3 bases and J 1 base, with 13 bases left between them. The length of the CDR3 is 15 residues. CDR3 residues: CASSDRGTKSYEQYF. The CDR3 bases are TGCGCCAGCAGTGATCGGGGAACGAAGTCCTACGAGCAGTACTTC.

This chain uses TRBV7-3 with TRBJ2-3, with D perhaps matching TRBD2 (6 bases). CDR1 is SGHTA, CDR2 FQGTGA, per germline. V lost 0 bases to trimming and J lost 6 bases, with 13 bases between them. The CDR3 totals 15 residues. Here the CDR3 DNA reads TGTGCCAGCAGCTTAACGGGGGAGGCTGATGATACGCAGTATTTT. This codes for CASSLTGEADDTQYF. The entire variable domain, with the rest obtained from reference TRBV7-3 and TRBJ2-3, is as follows: GAGVSQTPSNKVTEKGKYVELRCDPISGHTALYWYRQSLGQGPEFLIYFQGTGAADDSGLPNDRFFAVRPEGSVSTLKIQRTERGDSAVYLCASSLTGEADDTQYFGPGTRLTVL.

The CDR3 is CASSFGGREQYF. The CDR3 DNA reads TGTGCCAGCAGTTTCGGGGGGCGCGAGCAGTACTTC. The chain joins TRBV27 to TRBJ2-7, with a tentative D call TRBD2 (7 bases). V was cut by 3 bases and J by 6 bases, with 9 bases left in between. The CDR3 spans 12 residues. Germline loops: CDR1 MNHEY, CDR2 SMNVEV (reference sequence).

This clone was recorded a few times. The chain links TRBV11-2 to TRBJ2-1, with TRBD2 as a possible D gene (6 bases). The CDR3 spans 15 residues. V lost 2 bases, J lost 3 bases, and 11 bases lay in between. Germline CDR1 reads SGHAT; CDR2 reads FQNNGV. The CDR3 region is CASSLRLANYNEQFF. DNA of the CDR3: TGTGCCAGCAGCTTAAGGCTAGCGAACTACAATGAGCAGTTCTTC.

V and J are TRBV30 and TRBJ1-5; D is ambiguous. The V and J ends lost 0 bases and 3 bases respectively, with 6 bases between them. Germline-derived CDR1 and CDR2 are GTSNPN and SVGIG (reference sequence). The CDR3 extends over 13 amino acids. The CDR3 reads CAWSVGYNQPQHF. CDR3 coding DNA: TGTGCCTGGAGTGTGGGTTACAATCAGCCCCAGCATTTT.

This clone was counted once. The chain carries TRBV11-1 and TRBJ2-2; TRBD1 matches 7 bases. Germline lookup yields CDR1 SGHAT and CDR2 FQDESV (reference sequence). The CDR3 length is 14 residues. V shed 7 bases and J 6 bases; nucleotides not matched to a gene: 8. CDR3 loop: CASTGQARSGELFF. The CDR3 nucleotides read TGTGCCAGCACCGGACAGGCGCGATCCGGGGAGCTGTTTTTT.

The genes are TRBV6-1 and TRBJ2-7, with TRBD1 identical over 9 bases. Germline CDR1 MNHNS, CDR2 SASEGT. V gave up 5 bases and J gave up 3 bases; unmatched junction bases: 5. The CDR3 has 14 residues. The CDR3 region has the DNA TGTGCCAGCAGTCCGACAGGGGGTCTCTACGAGCAGTACTTC. Translation gives CASSPTGGLYEQYF.

The chain joins TRBV6-5 to TRBJ1-1; the D gene is possibly TRBD1 (5 bases). The CDR3 has 13 amino acids. CDR1 and CDR2 from the germline V gene are MNHEY and SVGAGI. The V and J ends lost 5 bases and 2 bases respectively, with 9 bases between them. The chain's CDR3 is CASSQTGNTEAFF. CDR3 DNA: TGTGCCAGCAGTCAAACAGGTAACACTGAAGCTTTCTTT.

The chain recombines TRBV6-5 with TRBJ2-7; 9 bases line up with TRBD2. This CDR3 spans 15 amino acids. Germline CDR1 MNHEY, CDR2 SVGAGI. Germline trimming cut 6 bases from V and 4 bases from J; bases unmatched to any gene: 10. For the CDR3, the DNA is TGTGCCAGCAGGTTTAGCGGGAGTGGGAGTTACGAGCAGTACTTC. Translation: CASRFSGSGSYEQYF.

The chain has TRBV29-1 and TRBJ2-3; D is possibly TRBD1 (5 bases). The CDR3 runs to 12 residues. The V end was cut by 7 bases, the J end by 1 base, with 9 bases between. Per germline, CDR1 SQVTM and CDR2 ANQGSEA. The CDR3 nucleotides are TGCAGCGCTCCAGGGCGCACAGATACGCAGTATTTT. Protein product: CSAPGRTDTQYF.

The rearrangement joins TRBV5-4 to TRBJ2-3; 8 nucleotides agree with TRBD2. The CDR3 contains 18 residues. Germline CDR1 and CDR2: SGHNT and YYREEE (reference sequence). The ends lost 4 bases at V and 0 bases at J; junction bases unmatched: 13. The CDR3 sequence: CASSLRASGRASTDTQYF. The DNA of the CDR3 is TGTGCCAGCAGCCTGAGGGCTAGCGGGCGTGCTAGCACAGATACGCAGTATTTT.

This chain connects TRBV1 to TRBJ2-7; TRBD1 is the table's D call and was not checked against the DNA. TRBV1 is a pseudogene. The length of the CDR3 is 15 residues. CDR3 residues: CTSSQSTQGTYEQYF. CDR3 DNA: TGCACCAGCAGCCAATCAACACAGGGCACCTACGAGCAGTACTTC.

This chain connects TRBV19 to TRBJ2-1; 9 bases are a match to TRBD2. Losses at the gene ends were 3 bases for V and 0 bases for J; bases not matched to a gene: 9. CDR3 length: 18 residues. Per the germline V gene, CDR1 is LNHDA and CDR2 is SQIVND (reference sequence). CDR3 in DNA: TGTGCCAGTAGTATTCTAGCGGGGACCCTCTCCTCCTACAATGAGCAGTTCTTC. Encoded protein: CASSILAGTLSSYNEQFF.

The V gene is TRBV27, the J gene TRBJ1-5; no clear D. CDR1 and CDR2 from the germline V gene are MNHEY and SMNVEV (reference sequence). The CDR3 is 13 residues long. The ends were cut back, 8 bases at V and 5 bases at J, with 13 bases in the middle. In nucleotides, the CDR3 is TGTGCCAGCTCACTGTCGGGTTATCAGCCCCAGCATTTT. As protein: CASSLSGYQPQHF.

This chain uses TRBV28 with TRBJ2-3; 12 bases agree with TRBD2. The CDR3 covers 15 residues. The germline V gene encodes CDR1 MDHEN and CDR2 SYDVKM. V was clipped by 7 bases and J by 5 bases; unmatched bases: 7. DNA of the CDR3: TGTGCCAGCAACCTAGCGGGAGGGCCCTTAGATACGCAGTATTTT. It yields the protein CASNLAGGPLDTQYF.

Comment on this clone: An end of the junction differs from the germline gene, which may be a read error. This chain connects TRBV28 to TRBJ2-3, with 9 bases matching TRBD2. Germline-derived CDR1 and CDR2 are MDHEN and SYDVKM. The CDR3 is 15 amino acids. In DNA form, the CDR3 reads TGTGCCAGCAGTTTAACCGGGACTAGCAGAGATACGCAGTATTTT. Its translation: CASSLTGTSRDTQYF.

The rearrangement uses TRBV7-3 and TRBJ2-2, with D perhaps TRBD1 or TRBD2 (5 bases each). Deletions cut 1 base from V and 6 bases from J, with 12 bases between. CDR1 is SGHTA, CDR2 FQGTGA, per germline. The CDR3 loop spans 15 amino acids. Here the CDR3 DNA reads TGTGCCAGCAGCTTAAAGAGGGGTCTGGCCGGGGAGCTGTTTTTT. This translates into CASSLKRGLAGELFF.

The chain has TRBV6-1 and TRBJ1-5; D gene unclear. CDR1 is MNHNS and CDR2 is SASEGT in the germline V gene. The length of the CDR3 is 15 residues. V was pared by 6 bases and J by 2 bases, with 14 bases between. The CDR3, as DNA: TGTGCCAGCAGCCCTTACTTGTCTGGCAATCAGCCCCAGCATTTT. Translated: CASSPYLSGNQPQHF.

This chain links TRBV7-2 with TRBJ2-1; 11 bases fit TRBD2. CDR1 and CDR2 from the germline V gene are SGHTA and FQGNSA. V gave up 4 bases and J gave up 6 bases; unmatched junction bases: 11. The CDR3 has 17 amino acids. In nucleotides, the CDR3 is TGTGCCAGCAGCTCCCGGACTAGCGGGCCCAGAACCAATGAGCAGTTCTTC. This encodes CASSSRTSGPRTNEQFF.

The chain links TRBV6-6 to TRBJ2-3, with D perhaps TRBD1 (5 bases). The CDR3 extends over 16 amino acids. Per the germline V gene, CDR1 is MNHNY and CDR2 is SVGAGI (reference sequence). The ends were cut back, 2 bases at V and 0 bases at J, with 12 bases in the middle. CDR3 sequence: CASSYGSRTSTDTQYF. The CDR3, as DNA: TGTGCCAGCAGTTACGGAAGTAGGACAAGCACAGATACGCAGTATTTT.

The V gene is TRBV7-9, the J gene TRBJ1-2; no reliable D call. CDR1 SEHNR and CDR2 FQNEAQ come from the germline V gene (reference sequence). V dropped 5 bases and J dropped 4 bases, with 5 bases sitting between them. The CDR3 sequence is 11 residues long. The CDR3 sequence: CASSASYGYTF. In nucleotides, the CDR3 is TGTGCCAGCAGCGCCTCCTATGGCTACACCTTC.

This clone was picked up a small number of times. The chain recombines TRBV5-1 with TRBJ1-3, with D possibly being TRBD1 (6 bases). The V end lost 0 bases, the J end lost 5 bases, and 15 bases lay between the germline ends. The CDR3 has 16 residues. Per germline, CDR1 SGHRS and CDR2 YFSETQ. CDR3 sequence reads: CASSLGSPGARNTIYF. The CDR3 region has the DNA TGCGCCAGCAGCTTGGGATCTCCGGGGGCGAGAAACACCATATATTTT.

The V gene is TRBV5-1, the J gene TRBJ2-7, with D unclear. V was trimmed by 0 bases and J by 2 bases, leaving 9 bases between them. The CDR3 has 14 residues. Germline V CDR1 and CDR2: SGHRS, YFSETQ. The CDR3 bases are TGCGCCAGCAGCTTGGTGGTCGCGCCCTACGAGCAGTACTTC. Its translation is CASSLVVAPYEQYF.

V and J are TRBV28 and TRBJ2-7; D assignment may be TRBD1 or TRBD2 (5 bases each). V was trimmed by 4 bases and J by 2 bases, leaving 18 bases between them. Looked up from germline, CDR1 is MDHEN and CDR2 is SYDVKM. The CDR3 runs 16 residues. CDR3 region: CASSSIAWDGTYEQYF. In nucleotides, the CDR3 is TGTGCCAGCAGTTCCATTGCCTGGGACGGAACCTACGAGCAGTACTTC.

The rearrangement joins TRBV18 to TRBJ1-5; D is perhaps TRBD1 (5 bases). The CDR3 covers 17 residues. The germline V gene encodes CDR1 KGHSH and CDR2 LQKENI. V was shortened by 1 base and J by 0 bases, with 13 bases between the two germline ends. CDR3 region: CASSPLGASNSNQPQHF. The CDR3 coding sequence is TGTGCCAGCTCACCACTAGGGGCTTCGAATAGCAATCAGCCCCAGCATTTT.

This clone was seen just once. The chain couples TRBV5-8 to TRBJ2-7; 8 bases agree with TRBD2. This CDR3 contains 15 residues. V shed 1 base and J 4 bases; nucleotides not matched to a gene: 7. From germline, CDR1 is SGHTS and CDR2 YDEGEE. CDR3 sequence (DNA): TGTGCCAGCAGCTTGATTAGTAGCGGGAAGTACGAGCAGTACTTC. It is translated as CASSLISSGKYEQYF. The entire variable domain, with the rest obtained from reference TRBV5-8 and TRBJ2-7, is as follows: EAGVTQSPTHLIKTRGQQATLRCSPISGHTSVYWYQQALGLGLQFLLWYDEGEERNRGNFPPRFSGRQFPNYSSELNVNALELEDSALYLCASSLISSGKYEQYFGPGTRLTVT.

This clone has a handful of counts. The rearrangement joins TRBV7-2 to TRBJ2-5; possibly TRBD2 for D (5 bases). This CDR3 has 15 amino acids. V lost 1 base, J lost 2 bases, and 11 bases lay in between. The germline gives CDR1 SGHTA, CDR2 FQGNSA. For the CDR3, the DNA is TGTGCCAGCAGCTTAGTTCGGGGAGTTCAAGAGACCCAGTACTTC. Translated, it gives CASSLVRGVQETQYF.

The chain uses TRBV9 and TRBJ2-7; no clear D. The CDR3 length is 14 residues. Trimming left V 0 bases short and J 6 bases short, with 13 bases between. Germline V CDR1 and CDR2: SGDLS, YYNGEE. CDR3 bases: TGTGCCAGCAGCGTAGGTGAGAGAACTGCCGAGCAGTACTTC. It codes for CASSVGERTAEQYF.

The rearrangement joins TRBV2 to TRBJ1-2, with unresolved D. The ends were cut back, 5 bases at V and 8 bases at J, with 15 bases in the middle. CDR1 and CDR2 from the germline V gene are SNHLY and FYNNEI. CDR3 length: 13 residues. CDR3 in amino acids: CASSPSPVRGYTF. CDR3 in DNA: TGTGCCAGCAGTCCTTCCCCCGTGCGGGGCTACACCTTC.